This paragraph reports one T cell receptor beta chain. Profiled with immunoSEQ multiplex PCR; TCRdb holds only in-frame clones, not every one. This sample has roughly 1,500,000 clones; less than 99% occur once, and the top ten carry approximately 0.4%. The length of the CDR3 is 13 residues. Germline lookup yields CDR1 MNHNS and CDR2 SASEGT. V lost 3 bases and J lost 2, with 8 bases in between. The data belong to a study of shared clonotypes between healthy human individuals. This clonotype originated in a man aged 30 to 45 in good health. Sequencing was done on a sample of naive CD4+ T cells sorted from blood. Subset given: CD45RA+ positively selected. The chain recombines TRBV6-1 with TRBJ2-7; the D gene is possibly TRBD1 (5 bases). The CDR3 nucleotides read TGTGCCAGCAGTGACAGACAGACCTACGAGCAGTACTTC. Translation: CASSDRQTYEQYF.